This T cell receptor beta chain was captured by sequencing in a study of identical twins. The study's findings and limits: Cross-sectional statistical analysis was relied on for the conclusions, without the same donors being followed.

TCRdb re-derived calls from the 5' RACE reads in MiXCR, one entry per CDR3 protein. This table holds over 500,000 distinct CDR3 sequences, 22% found once. CDR3 length: 12 amino acids. Germline CDR1 reads SQVTM; CDR2 reads ANQGSEA. Trimming pared 4 bases from V and 15 bases from J, leaving 19 bases between. This clonotype was recorded a few times. Antigen: not known. The same specimen was also included in a second study, on T cells expressing NK-cell markers. This second report adds: Sorted CD3+CD56-NKG2C+, CD3+CD56+NKG2C- and CD3+CD56+NKG2C+ T cells were the source of the TCR beta repertoires. Roughly six donors carried dominant NKG2C+ clonotypes that made up roughly 1.0-7.0% of their CD8+ T cells.

The gene calls are TRBV29-1 and TRBJ2-1, with a possible D match to TRBD2 (5 bases). The origin of this receptor is a woman between 18 and 29 years old in good health. Sequencing was performed on CD4+ T cells sorted from blood. The CDR3: CSVALGRWEWFF. CDR3 in DNA: TGCAGCGTTGCCCTTGGACGGTGGGAGTGGTTCTTC.